This T cell receptor (beta chain) originates from a study of CD8 T cells in Susac syndrome. About the research overall: Patients with Susac syndrome had blood drawn and were at that point therapy-naive, on corticosteroids, or on intravenous immunoglobulin alone.

Points from the study as a whole: Individuals included in the TCR sequencing and HLA analysis were acknowledged by the study to be relatively few in number.

For this clonotype: The antigen is unknown.

Reverse transcription of roughly 0.45 to 1 ug RNA used random hexamers. Amplification of the TCR beta CDR3 was carried out by immunoSEQ multiplex PCR, which spanned a total of 54 Vbeta and 13 Jbeta segments. TCRdb re-derived calls from the immunoSEQ multiplex PCR reads in MiXCR, one entry per CDR3 protein. This table has fewer than 90,000 distinct CDR3 sequences, approximately 95% appearing once. Patients with Susac syndrome met diagnostic criteria defined recently for definite or probable disease. The source material was CD8+ T cells from PBMCs. This sequence was found in a human donor with Susac syndrome.

The CDR3 spells CASSQDSATNEKLFF. As DNA, the CDR3 is TGTGCCAGCAGCCAAGATTCTGCAACTAATGAAAAACTGTTTTTT. The chain recombines TRBV3-1 with TRBJ1-4, with no clear D. The germline gives CDR1 LGHDT, CDR2 YNNKEL (reference sequence). The CDR3 has 15 amino acids. V lost 0 bases and J lost 0, with 5 bases in between.